One and the same sample provided the 12 T cell receptor beta chains below, sequenced in a study of molecular identifiers for immune sequencing clone quantification (dated by TCRdb to the late 2010s). The method behind the library was PCR. Data came from an Illumina HiSeq 4000. TCRdb passed the public sequencing reads through fastp at Q25 and MiXCR, retaining productive beta sequences. Here each entry gathers all rows of one CDR3 protein and keeps the most common genes and DNA. The sample records some 11,000 distinct CDR3 sequences, roughly 15% of which are singletons. Around 1.5% of the sample rests with the top ten. The source material was naive CD8+ T cells from blood, with Jurkat cell RNA spiked in. Taken with the paper, the label for cell subset or site translates to: FACS-sorted CD8+CD4-CCR7+CD45RA+ naive T cells. The receptors derive from a human donor in good health. Some libraries in this study had Jurkat cell RNA spiked in.

This clonotype has ten or more counts. The V call is TRBV27, the J call TRBJ1-4; no clear D. This CDR3 contains 17 residues. Germline V gives CDR1 MNHEY, CDR2 SMNVEV (reference sequence). Trimming stripped 3 bases from V and 0 bases from J, with 14 bases between. In DNA, the CDR3 is TGTGCCAGCAGTTTCAACAGCCGCGCAGCAACTAATGAAAAACTGTTTTTT. Translated, it gives CASSFNSRAATNEKLFF.

This clonotype counts as medium-sized. The genes are TRBV28 and TRBJ1-2; 10 nucleotides align to TRBD1. In germline, CDR1 is MDHEN, CDR2 SYDVKM. CDR3 size: 15 residues. The ends lost 6 bases at V and 4 bases at J; junction bases unmatched: 8. As DNA, the CDR3 is TGTGCCAGCAGCCCCGGACAGGGGGTTATCTATGGCTACACCTTC. Translation gives CASSPGQGVIYGYTF.

With respect to this clonotype: A much more abundant neighbour one base away suggests this may be a read error. The rearrangement links TRBV13 to TRBJ1-1, with D maybe TRBD1 (5 bases). Germline V gene data show CDR1 as PRHDT and CDR2 as FYEKMQ (reference sequence). This CDR3 comprises 14 residues. DNA of the CDR3: TGTGCCAGCAGCTTTACATCAAGAGGGACTGGAGCTTTCTTT. Translation: CASSFTSRGTGAFF. The full variable domain, completed using reference TRBV13 and TRBJ1-1, is AAGVIQSPRHLIKEKRETATLKCYPIPRHDTVYWYQQGPGQDPQFLISFYEKMQSDKGSIPDRFSAQQFSDYHSELNMSSLELGDSALYFCASSFTSRGTGAFFGQGTRLTVV.

Regarding this clonotype: A much larger clone differs from this one at a single base, so this may be a read error. The chain has TRBV7-2 and TRBJ1-5, with unresolved D. The ends were cut back, 5 bases at V and 4 bases at J, with 3 bases in the middle. This CDR3 region has 11 residues. CDR1 SGHTA and CDR2 FQGNSA come from the germline V gene. Here the CDR3 reads CASSDNQPQHF. The CDR3 DNA sequence: TGTGCCAGCAGCGATAATCAGCCCCAGCATTTT.

By proportion, this clonotype is medium-sized. This rearrangement joins TRBV25-1 to TRBJ2-5; D is possibly TRBD1 (6 bases). V dropped 1 base and J dropped 9 bases, with 9 bases sitting between them. This CDR3 has 12 amino acids. Germline CDR1 is MGHDK and CDR2 is SYGVNS. The CDR3 reads CASSEFDRPQYF. DNA of the CDR3: TGTGCCAGCAGTGAATTCGACAGGCCCCAGTACTTC.

Concerning this clonotype itself: A much larger clone differs from this one at a single base, so this may be a read error. Here the CDR3 reads CASSPGLNVQYF. The CDR3 bases are TGTGCCAGCAGTCCAGGTTTGAACGTTCAGTACTTC. The V and J genes are TRBV12-3 or TRBV12-4 and TRBJ2-4; no firm D call. Trimming removed 5 bases at V and 11 bases at J, with 13 bases between. The CDR3 contains 12 residues.

Judged by abundance, this clonotype is medium-sized. This chain joins TRBV2 and TRBJ2-3, with 10 nucleotides matching TRBD2. After removal of 7 bases from V and 1 base from J, the junction contained 11 bases not matched to a gene. CDR1 and CDR2 from the germline V gene are SNHLY and FYNNEI. The length of the CDR3 is 17 residues. The DNA of the CDR3 is TGTGCCAGCACCCGGGGATGGCTAGCGGGAGGCACAGATACGCAGTATTTT. Translation: CASTRGWLAGGTDTQYF.

By its share, this clonotype is medium-sized (0.01 to 0.1%). This chain links TRBV6-6 with TRBJ2-7, with 8 positions matching TRBD2. The CDR3 contains 15 residues. CDR1 MNHNY and CDR2 SVGAGI come from the germline V gene (reference sequence). J gave up 3 bases and V 5 bases, and 9 bases lay outside the gene matches. As DNA, the CDR3 is TGTGCCAGCAGTCCAGGGACTAGTCAGAACTACGAGCAGTACTTC. This translates into CASSPGTSQNYEQYF.

This clonotype appeared many times. This sequence joins TRBV11-3 and TRBJ2-7; D unresolved. Trimming took off 4 bases at V and 7 bases at J, with 14 bases between the two ends. CDR1 and CDR2 from the germline V gene are SGHNT and YENEEA. This CDR3 comprises 13 residues. The DNA for the CDR3 is TGTGCCAGCAGCTCCCGTGAGTTCCGGGAGCAGTACTTC. This gives the protein CASSSREFREQYF.

This clonotype has ten or more counts. The rearrangement links TRBV2 to TRBJ2-3; tentative D call: TRBD1 (5 bases). V lost 1 base and J 0 bases, leaving 11 bases between the germline ends. Germline V gene sequence: CDR1 SNHLY, CDR2 FYNNEI. The CDR3 is 16 residues long. CDR3 coding DNA: TGTGCCAGCAGTGAAGTGACAGCCACTAGCACAGATACGCAGTATTTT. Translation: CASSEVTATSTDTQYF.

By share, this clonotype counts as medium-sized. The CDR3: CASSLGGGRLYEQYF. The CDR3 coding sequence is TGTGCCAGCAGCTTAGGAGGCGGCCGCCTATACGAGCAGTACTTC. V and J are TRBV7-6 and TRBJ2-7; D is unresolved. Germline V gene data show CDR1 as SGHVS and CDR2 as FNYEAQ. Trimming cost V 1 base and J 4 bases, with 14 bases left between them. This CDR3 spans 15 amino acids.

There are many counts of this clonotype. The V gene is TRBV23-1, the J gene TRBJ1-1; 8 positions match TRBD1. TRBV23-1 is marked as an open reading frame, function uncertain. V was clipped by 0 bases and J by 4 bases; unmatched bases: 10. The CDR3 totals 17 residues. The CDR3 DNA follows: TGCGCCAGCAGTCAATCACCCCGGACAGGGTCTGGCACTGAAGCTTTCTTT. The encoded protein is CASSQSPRTGSGTEAFF.